The text below deals with one T cell receptor (beta chain). The sample belongs to a study of shared clonotypes between healthy human individuals. Study-wide context: CD4 naive and CD4 memory each took three plates per donor, while CD8 naive took two and CD8 memory one.

Trimming removed 2 bases from V and 4 bases from J, with 14 bases in between. The CDR3 has 16 amino acids. Per germline, CDR1 MNHEY and CDR2 SMNVEV (reference sequence). Sequencing used immunoSEQ multiplex PCR; TCRdb keeps in-frame clones, though not all of them. The sample carries millions of clones, just over 90% recorded once. This chain links TRBV27 with TRBJ2-2; D is possibly TRBD1 or TRBD2 (5 bases each). The receptor comes from a man between 18 and 35 years old in good health. Sequenced: naive CD4+ T cells sorted from blood. The subset here: CD45RA+ positively selected. Written as DNA, the CDR3 is TGTGCCAGCAGTTTACTCTTCCGGGGCGGCACCGGGGAGCTGTTTTTT. This gives the protein CASSLLFRGGTGELFF.